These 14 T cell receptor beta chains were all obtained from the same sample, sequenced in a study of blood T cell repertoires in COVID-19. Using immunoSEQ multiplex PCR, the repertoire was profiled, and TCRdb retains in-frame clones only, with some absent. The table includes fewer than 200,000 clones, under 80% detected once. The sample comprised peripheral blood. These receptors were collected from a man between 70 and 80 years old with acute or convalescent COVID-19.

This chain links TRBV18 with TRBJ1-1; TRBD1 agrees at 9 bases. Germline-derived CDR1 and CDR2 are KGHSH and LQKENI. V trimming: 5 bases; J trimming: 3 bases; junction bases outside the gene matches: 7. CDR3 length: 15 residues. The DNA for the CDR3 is TGTGCCAGCTCATCGGGACAGGGAGCGGACACTGAAGCTTTCTTT. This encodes CASSSGQGADTEAFF.

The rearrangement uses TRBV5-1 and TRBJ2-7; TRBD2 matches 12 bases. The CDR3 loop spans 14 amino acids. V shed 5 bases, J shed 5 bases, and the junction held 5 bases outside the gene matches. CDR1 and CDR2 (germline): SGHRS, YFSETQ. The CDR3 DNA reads TGCGCCAGCAGGCAGACTAGCGGGAGCCACGAGCAGTACTTC. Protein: CASRQTSGSHEQYF.

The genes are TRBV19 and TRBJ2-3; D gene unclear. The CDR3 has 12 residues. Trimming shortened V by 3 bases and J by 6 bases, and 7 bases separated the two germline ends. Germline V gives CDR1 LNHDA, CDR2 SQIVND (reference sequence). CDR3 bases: TGTGCCAGTAGTATGCGAGTGGATACGCAGTATTTT. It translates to CASSMRVDTQYF.

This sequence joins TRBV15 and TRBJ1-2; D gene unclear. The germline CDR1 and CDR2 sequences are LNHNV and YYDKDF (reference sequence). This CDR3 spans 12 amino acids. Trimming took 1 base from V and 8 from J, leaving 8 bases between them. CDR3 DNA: TGTGCCACCAGCAGAGTTAACCAGGGCTACACCTTC. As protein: CATSRVNQGYTF. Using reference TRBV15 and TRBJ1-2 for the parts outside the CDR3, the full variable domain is DAMVIQNPRYQVTQFGKPVTLSCSQTLNHNVMYWYQQKSSQAPKLLFHYYDKDFNNEADTPDNFQSRRPNTSFCFLDIRSPGLGDTAMYLCATSRVNQGYTFGSGTRLTVV.

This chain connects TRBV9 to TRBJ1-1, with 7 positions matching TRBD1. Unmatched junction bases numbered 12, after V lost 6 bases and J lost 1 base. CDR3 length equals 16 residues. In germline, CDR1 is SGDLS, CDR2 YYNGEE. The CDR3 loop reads CASTTIQGVRNTEAFF. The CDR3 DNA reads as TGTGCCAGCACCACGATCCAGGGGGTGAGGAACACTGAAGCTTTCTTT.

The CDR3 region is CASSVGRDRGRTNEKLFF. The CDR3 DNA sequence: TGTGCCAGCAGCGTGGGGCGCGACAGGGGGCGAACTAATGAAAAACTGTTTTTT. The V call is TRBV11-2, the J call TRBJ1-4; 10 bases are a match to TRBD1. In germline, CDR1 is SGHAT, CDR2 FQNNGV. The CDR3 consists of 18 residues. V dropped 5 bases and J dropped 1; count of bases not matched to a gene: 10.

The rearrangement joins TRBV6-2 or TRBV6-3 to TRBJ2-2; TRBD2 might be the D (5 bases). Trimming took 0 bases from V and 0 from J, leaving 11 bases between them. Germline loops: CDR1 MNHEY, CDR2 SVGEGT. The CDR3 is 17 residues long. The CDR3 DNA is TGTGCCAGCAGTTACTCGGGGTTCGGGGCGAACACCGGGGAGCTGTTTTTT. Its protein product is CASSYSGFGANTGELFF.

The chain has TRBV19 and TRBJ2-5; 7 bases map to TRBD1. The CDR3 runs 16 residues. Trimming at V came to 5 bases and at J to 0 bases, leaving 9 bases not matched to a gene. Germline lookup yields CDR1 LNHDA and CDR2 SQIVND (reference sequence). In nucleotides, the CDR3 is TGTGCCAGTAGTGCCTGGACAGGCCGGGACCAAGAGACCCAGTACTTC. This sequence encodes CASSAWTGRDQETQYF.

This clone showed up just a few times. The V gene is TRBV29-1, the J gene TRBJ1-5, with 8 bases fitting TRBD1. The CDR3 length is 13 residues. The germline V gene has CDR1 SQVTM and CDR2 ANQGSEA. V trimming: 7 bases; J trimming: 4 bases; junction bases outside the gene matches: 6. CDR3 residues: CSATGGGNQPQHF. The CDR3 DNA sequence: TGCAGCGCCACAGGGGGTGGGAATCAGCCCCAGCATTTT.

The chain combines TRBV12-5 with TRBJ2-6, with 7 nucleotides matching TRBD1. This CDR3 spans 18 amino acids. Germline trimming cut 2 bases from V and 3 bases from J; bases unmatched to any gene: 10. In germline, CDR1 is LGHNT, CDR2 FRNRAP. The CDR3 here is CASGLTYRGVNGANVLTF. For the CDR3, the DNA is TGTGCTAGTGGTTTGACCTACAGGGGAGTGAATGGGGCCAACGTCCTGACTTTC.

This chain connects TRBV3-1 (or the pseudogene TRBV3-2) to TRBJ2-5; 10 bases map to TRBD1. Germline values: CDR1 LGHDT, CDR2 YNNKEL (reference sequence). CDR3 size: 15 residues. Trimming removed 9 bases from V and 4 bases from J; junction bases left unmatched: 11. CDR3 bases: TGTGCCAGACCGCCGGGACAGGGGATGCCAGAGACCCAGTACTTC. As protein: CARPPGQGMPETQYF.

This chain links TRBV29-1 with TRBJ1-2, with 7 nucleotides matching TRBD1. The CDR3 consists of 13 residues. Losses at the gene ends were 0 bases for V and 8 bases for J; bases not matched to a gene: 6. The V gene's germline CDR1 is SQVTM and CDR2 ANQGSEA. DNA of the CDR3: TGCAGCGTTGAAGAGAAGGGGGCGCGGGGCTACACCTTC. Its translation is CSVEEKGARGYTF.

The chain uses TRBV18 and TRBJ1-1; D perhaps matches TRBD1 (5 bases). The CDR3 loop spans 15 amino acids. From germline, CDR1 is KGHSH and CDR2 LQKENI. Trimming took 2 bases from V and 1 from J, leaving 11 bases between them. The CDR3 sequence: CASSPRGPENTEAFF. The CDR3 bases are TGTGCCAGCTCACCAAGGGGTCCCGAGAACACTGAAGCTTTCTTT.

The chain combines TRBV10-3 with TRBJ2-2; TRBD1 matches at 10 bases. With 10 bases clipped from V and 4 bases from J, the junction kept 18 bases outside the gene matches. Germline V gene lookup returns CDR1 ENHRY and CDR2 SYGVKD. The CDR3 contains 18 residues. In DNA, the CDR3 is TGTGCCACAAAAAAGGGACAGGGGATAGCCAACTTCACCGGGGAGCTGTTTTTT. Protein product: CATKKGQGIANFTGELFF.